This section outlines one T cell receptor beta chain sequence together with its context. There is no known antigen for this receptor. The record has no base qualities; no much larger clone is one base away. The cysteine opens and the phenylalanine closes a CDR3 of 18 amino acids. Only the CDR3 portion is preserved as DNA: 54 bases, with reading frame beginning at the first base. The germline V gene supplies CDR1 SGHRS and CDR2 YFSETQ. V is cut by 0 bases and J by 10 bases, and the space between the germline ends is 29 bases. This record comes from a study of T cell responses to AZD1222 COVID-19 vaccine (dated by TCRdb to the early 2020s). For context, the study as a whole: AZD1222 recipients with second doses at about 4 weeks or about 12 weeks were pooled, because spike-specific TCR depth and breadth did not differ between schedules. TCR sequencing covered over 230 trial participants: 200 to 220 given two doses of AZD1222 and 26 given two doses of MenACWY control vaccine. Trial participants were enrolled into age subgroups of 18-55, 56-69 and 70-plus years, which contained approximately 150, 28 and 58 TCR-sequenced participants, respectively. Paper-wide results and their limitations: Because no samples from the day 14 peak response were available, repertoires could be characterized only after the peak T cell response. Participants were mostly white British and included more females than males, and it was suggested by the authors that clonal diversity may have been underestimated. Spike-specific TCR breadth and depth rose significantly after two AZD1222 doses compared with day 0 and with MenACWY recipients. Conclusions about previously exposed vaccinees are limited because only a handful of AZD1222 recipients were SARS-CoV-2 seropositive at baseline. The vaccine-associated CD4 TCRs covered the entire spike protein, and the dominant responses fell in regions 160-218 and 743-854. Reportedly, almost half of the unique spike-specific TCRs recognized epitopes lying outside the regions that are mutated in the B.1.351 and B.1.1.7 variants. The 56-69-year group was small, and its depth increase did not reach significance, likely because of low power.

Interpreted using the paper, the time point label stands for: baseline before first vaccination. Vaccinee samples were obtained from the UK trials COV001 and COV002, which included a single-blind randomized controlled phase 2/3 trial of AZD1222 (ChAdOx1 nCoV-19) in healthy adults. Trial participant PBMC samples were collected at day 0 and day 28 after the second dose for TCRbeta chain sequencing. The CDR3 regions of human TCRbeta chains were analyzed by immunosequencing. Under the source paper's analysis protocol: TCRs in the repertoires were matched against a reference library of SARS-CoV-2-specific TCRs that had been generated with the MIRA antigen-specificity platform. Breadth was defined as the fraction of unique TCRs that were SARS-CoV-2-associated, and depth was defined as the fraction of total T cells that were SARS-CoV-2-associated. Using the MIRA data, every spike-specific TCR was mapped to the spike region that the TCR reacted to and assigned to either a CD4 or a CD8 class. Log10-transformed breadth and depth values were compared by one-way ANOVA with Sidak's multiple comparisons tests. The table was pulled from immuneACCESS by TCRdb, which kept in-frame rearrangements only. Such tables lose some clones; where checked, under half of the loss comes from unresolved V genes, and the rest has no known cause. The V and J calls and clone size are taken from that table; D and trimming were inferred from the DNA. The sample has over 100,000 clones on record, about nine tenths of them singletons. The top ten clones comprise around 19% of the sample.

The specimen comprised peripheral blood, sampled on day 0 of AZD1222 vaccination. The TCR originated in an adult in good health. This receptor chain uses TRBV5-1 and TRBJ2-7; the D gene is perhaps TRBD2, from 5 matching bases. CDR3 protein: CASSLARGNLLSPSFQYF. Read as DNA, the sequence is TGCGCCAGCAGCTTGGCCAGAGGGAACTTACTCTCCCCATCTTTTCAGTACTTC.